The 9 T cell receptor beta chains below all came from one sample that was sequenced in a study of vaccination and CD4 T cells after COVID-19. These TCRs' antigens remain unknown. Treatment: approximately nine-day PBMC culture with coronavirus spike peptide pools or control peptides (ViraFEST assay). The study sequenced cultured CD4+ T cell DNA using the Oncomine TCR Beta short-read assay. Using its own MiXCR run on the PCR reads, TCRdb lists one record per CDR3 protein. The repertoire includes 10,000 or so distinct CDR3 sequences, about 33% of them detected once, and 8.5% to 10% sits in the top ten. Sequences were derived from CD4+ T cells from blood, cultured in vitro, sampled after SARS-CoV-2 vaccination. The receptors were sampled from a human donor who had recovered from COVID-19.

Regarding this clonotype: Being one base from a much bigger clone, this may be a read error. The DNA for the CDR3 is TGTGCCAGCGGTACCCTCCACGAGCAGTACTTC. It encodes CASGTLHEQYF. The chain links TRBV6-2 or TRBV6-3 to TRBJ2-7; D is ambiguous. The V gene's germline CDR1 is MNHEY and CDR2 SVGEGT. V gave up 8 bases and J gave up 5 bases, with 10 bases separating them. CDR3 length: 11 residues.

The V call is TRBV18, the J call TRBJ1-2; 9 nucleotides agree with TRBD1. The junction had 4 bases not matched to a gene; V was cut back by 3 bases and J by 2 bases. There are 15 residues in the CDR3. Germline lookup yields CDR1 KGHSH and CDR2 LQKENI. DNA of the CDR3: TGTGCCAGCTCACCTGGGGGACAGGGAAACTATGGCTACACCTTC. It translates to CASSPGGQGNYGYTF.

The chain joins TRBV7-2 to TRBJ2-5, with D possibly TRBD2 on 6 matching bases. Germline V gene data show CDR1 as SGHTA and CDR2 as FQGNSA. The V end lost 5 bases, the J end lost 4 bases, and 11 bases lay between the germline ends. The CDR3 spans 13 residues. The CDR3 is CASSAGQGETQYF. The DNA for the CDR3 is TGTGCCAGCAGCGCGGGGCAGGGAGAGACCCAGTACTTC.

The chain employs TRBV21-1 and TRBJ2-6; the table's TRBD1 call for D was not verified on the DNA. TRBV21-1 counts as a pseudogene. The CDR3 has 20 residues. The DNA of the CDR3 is TGTGCCAGCACCGAAAAGGAAGCCCCAGGATGCACGAATCGGGCCAACGTCCTGACTTTC. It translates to CASTEKEAPGCTNRANVLTF.

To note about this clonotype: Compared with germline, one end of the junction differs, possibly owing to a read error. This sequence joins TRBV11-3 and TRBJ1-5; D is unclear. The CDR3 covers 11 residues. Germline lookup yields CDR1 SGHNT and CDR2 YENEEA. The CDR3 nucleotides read TGTGCCAGCAGCAATGATCAGCCCCAGCGTTTT. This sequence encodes CASSNDQPQRF.

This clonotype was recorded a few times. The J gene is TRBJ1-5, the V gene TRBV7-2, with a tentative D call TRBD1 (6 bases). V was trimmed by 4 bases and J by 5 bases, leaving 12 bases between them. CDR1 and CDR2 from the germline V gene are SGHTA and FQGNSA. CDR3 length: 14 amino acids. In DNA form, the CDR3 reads TGTGCCAGCAGCTCCCAGGGGAGTTATCAGCCCCAGCATTTT. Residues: CASSSQGSYQPQHF.

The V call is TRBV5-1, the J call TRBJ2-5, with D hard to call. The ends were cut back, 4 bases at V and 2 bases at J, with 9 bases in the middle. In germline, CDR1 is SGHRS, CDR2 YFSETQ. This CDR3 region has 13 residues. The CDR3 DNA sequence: TGCGCCAGCAGCACCCGTGGTCAAGAGACCCAGTACTTC. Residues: CASSTRGQETQYF.

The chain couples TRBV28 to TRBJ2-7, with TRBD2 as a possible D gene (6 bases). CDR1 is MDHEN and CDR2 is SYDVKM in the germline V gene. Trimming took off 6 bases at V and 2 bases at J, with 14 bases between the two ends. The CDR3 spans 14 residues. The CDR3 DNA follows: TGTGCCAGCAGGACGGGACTCCCAGCCTACGAGCAGTACTTC. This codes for CASRTGLPAYEQYF.

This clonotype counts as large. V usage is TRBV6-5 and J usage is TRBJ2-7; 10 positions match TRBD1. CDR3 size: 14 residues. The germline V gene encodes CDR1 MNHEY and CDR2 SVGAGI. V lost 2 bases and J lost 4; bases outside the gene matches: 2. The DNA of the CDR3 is TGTGCCAGCAGTTACGGGACAGGGGATTACGAGCAGTACTTC. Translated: CASSYGTGDYEQYF.